Listed here are 20 T cell receptor beta chains from one sample, sequenced in a study of blood T cells in healthy people across ages. Then a second PCR, running roughly 6 to 12 cycles, was carried out with a sample-barcoded 5' primer and a J-beta primer mix. One entry per CDR3 protein, called by TCRdb with MiXCR from the 5' RACE reads. The sample carries around 1.7 million distinct CDR3 sequences, over 25% recorded once. Specimen: blood. These receptors originate from a woman in her 30s in good health.

The sample holds many counts of this clonotype. The chain couples TRBV7-3 to TRBJ2-7, with TRBD2 identical over 8 bases. The CDR3 loop spans 14 amino acids. J gave up 6 bases and V 1 base, and 5 bases lay outside the gene matches. Germline values: CDR1 SGHTA, CDR2 FQGTGA. CDR3 protein: CASSLISGGGEQYF. For the CDR3, the DNA is TGTGCCAGCAGCTTAATTTCGGGAGGGGGCGAGCAGTACTTC.

Many counts were recorded for this clonotype. This chain connects TRBV12-3 or TRBV12-4 to TRBJ2-7; D is uncertain. This CDR3 spans 12 amino acids. Trimming took 2 bases from V and 5 from J, leaving 7 bases between them. The CDR3 protein is CASSLYTDEQYF. DNA of the CDR3: TGTGCCAGCAGTTTATATACGGACGAGCAGTACTTC.

A remark on this clonotype: Since a much larger clone is just one base distant, this may be a read error. V and J are TRBV29-1 and TRBJ2-5; TRBD2 is a possible D gene (5 bases). In germline, CDR1 is SQVTM, CDR2 ANQGSEA. Trimming shortened V by 7 bases and J by 11 bases, and 14 bases separated the two germline ends. CDR3 length equals 10 residues. As DNA, the CDR3 is TGCAGCGCCGGGGTCAATGAGCAGTACTTC. Translated: CSAGVNEQYF.

The chain uses TRBV30 and TRBJ2-6, with TRBD1 as a possible D gene (6 bases). The ends were cut back, 2 bases at V and 4 bases at J, with 9 bases in the middle. CDR3 length: 14 amino acids. Germline values: CDR1 GTSNPN, CDR2 SVGIG (reference sequence). The CDR3 nucleotides are TGTGCCTGGAGTACAGGGCGGGGGGCCAACGTCCTGACTTTC. This sequence encodes CAWSTGRGANVLTF.

This clonotype was observed a few times. The DNA for the CDR3 is TGCAGCGTTGAGCTCCCCGCGGGACAGGGGGGGCTGAACTATGGCTACACCTTC. Translating gives CSVELPAGQGGLNYGYTF. The chain recombines TRBV29-1 with TRBJ1-2, with 11 nucleotides matching TRBD1. Trimming took 3 bases from V and 2 from J; bases not matched to a gene: 14. From germline, CDR1 is SQVTM and CDR2 ANQGSEA. This CDR3 has 18 residues.

Comment on this clonotype: A read error is possible here, since a much larger clone lies one base away. The rearrangement links TRBV12-3 or TRBV12-4 to TRBJ2-7, with no clear D. CDR3 length: 13 residues. CDR3 in DNA: TGTGCCGGCAGTTCCGGACCGATCTACGAGCAGTACTTC. Translating gives CAGSSGPIYEQYF.

The gene calls are TRBV6-6 and TRBJ1-1; the D gene is possibly TRBD1 (6 bases). Germline-derived CDR1 and CDR2 are MNHNY and SVGAGI (reference sequence). This CDR3 comprises 12 residues. Trimming left V 4 bases short and J 11 bases short, with 14 bases between. CDR3 coding DNA: TGTGCCAGCAGTTCGCCCCCAGGGGATGCTTTCTTT. This gives the protein CASSSPPGDAFF.

V usage is TRBV15 and J usage is TRBJ2-5, with D tentatively TRBD1 (5 bases). Trimming took off 1 base at V and 3 bases at J, with 12 bases between the two ends. Germline V gene data show CDR1 as LNHNV and CDR2 as YYDKDF (reference sequence). The CDR3 length is 15 residues. CDR3 protein: CATSRVGASEETQYF. The CDR3 DNA follows: TGTGCCACCAGCAGAGTAGGGGCTAGTGAAGAGACCCAGTACTTC.

Comment on this clonotype: Because the CDR3 is missing its conserved closing phenylalanine or tryptophan, this is likely a read error. The chain combines TRBV12-3 or TRBV12-4 with TRBJ2-5; TRBD2 matches at 13 bases. V dropped 4 bases and J dropped 5; count of bases not matched to a gene: 10. The CDR3 covers 17 residues. This chain's CDR3 is CASSSPLLAGGLETQYV. Written as DNA, the CDR3 is TGTGCCAGCAGTTCACCGCTACTAGCGGGGGGGCTCGAGACCCAGTACGTC.

This clonotype has at least ten counts. J is TRBJ2-5 and V is TRBV7-9; 10 bases map to TRBD1. The CDR3 totals 14 residues. Germline assignment: CDR1 SEHNR and CDR2 FQNEAQ (reference sequence). The V and J ends lost 5 bases and 3 bases, in that order; junction bases with no gene match: 3. This chain's CDR3 is CASSRDRGEETQYF. DNA for the CDR3: TGTGCCAGCAGCCGGGACAGGGGTGAAGAGACCCAGTACTTC.

This clonotype showed up just a few times. The CDR3 DNA follows: TGCGCCAGCAGCTTGGCCGCTCGGGACCGACCGCTTCCCTACGAGCAGTACTTC. Protein product: CASSLAARDRPLPYEQYF. The genes are TRBV5-1 and TRBJ2-7; tentatively, D is TRBD1 or TRBD2 (5 bases each). With 0 bases removed from V and 2 bases from J, the gap between germline ends came to 21 bases. CDR1 is SGHRS and CDR2 is YFSETQ in the germline V gene. The CDR3 loop spans 18 amino acids.

The chain is built from TRBV6-1 and TRBJ2-5; D is tentatively TRBD1 or TRBD2 (5 bases each). V was shortened by 1 base and J by 6 bases, with 12 bases between the two germline ends. Germline V gene lookup returns CDR1 MNHNS and CDR2 SASEGT. The CDR3 has 14 residues. The CDR3 reads CASSEGPGRQTQYF. In DNA, the CDR3 is TGTGCCAGCAGTGAAGGTCCAGGGAGACAGACCCAGTACTTC.

This chain joins TRBV9 and TRBJ2-1; tentatively, D is TRBD2 (5 bases). From germline, CDR1 is SGDLS and CDR2 YYNGEE. V was cut by 4 bases and J by 4 bases, with 21 bases left in between. The CDR3 is 17 residues long. CDR3 residues: CASSMTQRWSLYNEQFF. The CDR3 DNA follows: TGTGCCAGCAGCATGACCCAGCGGTGGAGCCTATACAATGAGCAGTTCTTC.

This clonotype came up many times. The V call is TRBV28, the J call TRBJ2-7; D not certain. CDR1 MDHEN and CDR2 SYDVKM come from the germline V gene. CDR3 length: 15 amino acids. Trimming removed 6 bases from V and 2 bases from J, with 17 bases in between. This chain's CDR3 is CASSSGPPEAYEQYF. DNA of the CDR3: TGTGCCAGCAGCTCCGGTCCTCCTGAAGCCTACGAGCAGTACTTC.

This clonotype occurred many times. The CDR3 reads CAISESGGSGLGGYTF. The CDR3 DNA sequence: TGTGCCATCAGTGAGAGCGGGGGATCAGGTCTCGGTGGCTACACCTTC. The V and J genes are TRBV10-3 and TRBJ1-2; weak D call: TRBD1 (5 bases). The CDR3 runs to 16 residues. Trimming took off 2 bases at V and 7 bases at J, with 20 bases between the two ends. The germline V gene encodes CDR1 ENHRY and CDR2 SYGVKD.

The sample holds many counts of this clonotype. The rearrangement links TRBV24-1 to TRBJ2-5; TRBD2 matches at 9 bases. Germline CDR1 is KGHDR and CDR2 is SFDVKD. J lost 4 bases, V lost 5 bases, and 7 bases had no gene match. The CDR3 runs to 15 residues. The CDR3, as DNA: TGTGCCACCAGTGGACTAGCGGTCCCTCCAGAGACCCAGTACTTC. It encodes CATSGLAVPPETQYF.

This clonotype came up a few times. The CDR3 region has the DNA TGTGCCAGCAGCTCCCCGAAGGGGTCGGGTGAGCAGTTCTTC. It codes for CASSSPKGSGEQFF. This chain connects TRBV7-2 to TRBJ2-1, with D tentatively TRBD1 (5 bases). V lost 4 bases, J lost 9 bases, and 16 bases lay in between. CDR1 SGHTA and CDR2 FQGNSA come from the germline V gene. The CDR3 is 14 amino acids.

V gene TRBV5-1 combines with J gene TRBJ2-7; 9 bases match TRBD1. V dropped 3 bases and J dropped 1; count of bases not matched to a gene: 5. The CDR3 covers 15 residues. The germline CDR1 and CDR2 sequences are SGHRS and YFSETQ. CDR3 DNA sequence: TGCGCCAGCAGCTCGGGGACAGGGAATTCCTACGAGCAGTACTTC. It is translated as CASSSGTGNSYEQYF.

The V gene is TRBV5-1, the J gene TRBJ2-3; 9 bases fit TRBD2. Germline-derived CDR1 and CDR2 are SGHRS and YFSETQ. After removal of 0 bases from V and 10 bases from J, the junction contained 6 bases not matched to a gene. The CDR3 consists of 14 residues. The CDR3 sequence: CASSLGSSGEPQYF. The CDR3 region has the DNA TGCGCCAGCAGCTTGGGCTCTAGCGGGGAGCCGCAGTATTTT.

Concerning this clonotype itself: It is likely a read error, because the conserved phenylalanine at the end of the CDR3 is missing. The DNA is omitted, as the CDR3 cannot be located on it reliably, and the CDR3 follows TCRdb's listing. The chain joins TRBV20-1 to TRBJ2-5; TRBD1, the table's D call, lacks a check against the DNA. With termini counted, the CDR3 has 15 amino acids. CDR1 is DFQATT, CDR2 SNEGSKA, per germline (reference sequence). CDR3 protein: CSAKPGQGQGYTFGS.